Given below is one T cell receptor beta chain in context. TCRdb's copy holds only in-frame clones and misses some; the assay was immunoSEQ multiplex PCR. The table lists more than 200,000 clones, around 84% of them singletons. This sample was taken from a study of blood T cell repertoires in COVID-19. The junction had 5 bases not matched to a gene; V was cut back by 4 bases and J by 4 bases. This CDR3 has 15 residues. The germline V gene has CDR1 MDHEN and CDR2 SYDVKM. The receptor's source is a woman older than 75 with COVID-19, enrolled during active disease. The specimen sequenced was peripheral blood. The chain couples TRBV28 to TRBJ1-4; 8 positions agree with TRBD1. This chain's CDR3 is CASSSTGGGNEKLFF. The DNA of the CDR3 is TGTGCCAGCAGTTCCACAGGGGGTGGTAATGAAAAACTGTTTTTT.